Shown below are 11 T cell receptor beta chains from a single sample sequenced in a study of early T cells in non-severe SARS-CoV-2 infection (dated by TCRdb to about 2021). Library preparation employed 5' RACE. Sequenced on a NextSeq 500. TCRdb redid the processing of the public reads, applying fastp at Q25 and MiXCR, and retained in-frame beta chains. Every CDR3 protein is listed once, alongside the most common genes and DNA of its rows. This sample holds 55,000 to 75,000 distinct CDR3 sequences; approximately 8% were observed only once. The ten top clones hold about 3.4% of the sample. The sequenced sample was whole blood. These receptors were obtained from an adult who was a healthcare worker with PCR-confirmed SARS-CoV-2 infection or an uninfected control (not recorded which).

This clonotype was counted many times. The DNA is omitted, as the CDR3 cannot be located on it reliably, and the CDR3 follows TCRdb's listing. This chain connects TRBV11-3 to TRBJ2-2; TRBD1 is the table's D call and was not checked against the DNA. CDR1 SGHNT and CDR2 YENEEA come from the germline V gene. The length of the CDR3 is 15 amino acids, counting both ends. This chain's CDR3 is CASNSPGQTPGSCFF.

This clonotype was counted a few times. The chain joins TRBV7-8 to TRBJ2-2; 7 bases agree with TRBD1. This CDR3 contains 18 residues. CDR1 is SGHVS and CDR2 is FQNEAQ in the germline V gene. Trimming cost V 3 bases and J 5 bases; bases outside gene matches: 15. The CDR3 protein is CASSFLHRGRGFTGELFF. The CDR3 region has the DNA TGTGCCAGCAGCTTCCTACACAGGGGCAGGGGTTTTACCGGGGAGCTGTTTTTT.

This clonotype was picked up many times. The rearrangement links TRBV28 to TRBJ1-4; 7 positions agree with TRBD1. With 8 bases clipped from V and 5 bases from J, the junction kept 5 bases outside the gene matches. This CDR3 comprises 13 residues. The germline CDR1 and CDR2 sequences are MDHEN and SYDVKM. The CDR3 protein is CASRGTENEKLFF. CDR3 DNA sequence: TGTGCCAGCCGGGGGACAGAAAATGAAAAACTGTTTTTT. Drawing the rest from reference TRBV28 and TRBJ1-4, the complete variable domain is DVKVTQSSRYLVKRTGEKVFLECVQDMDHENMFWYRQDPGLGLRLIYFSYDVKMKEKGDIPEGYSVSREKKERFSLILESASTNQTSMYLCASRGTENEKLFFGSGTQLSVL.

The J gene is TRBJ1-2, the V gene TRBV28; maybe TRBD1 (5 bases). V lost 5 bases to trimming and J lost 4 bases, with 17 bases between them. Germline V gives CDR1 MDHEN, CDR2 SYDVKM. This CDR3 has 15 amino acids. CDR3 sequence: CASSPPGASGYGYTF. The CDR3 DNA is TGTGCCAGCAGTCCCCCCGGGGCCTCAGGCTATGGCTACACCTTC.

This clonotype has just a few counts. The CDR3 bases are TGTGCCAGCAGGTGGACTAGCGGCCCCCAAGAGACCCAGTACTTC. This sequence encodes CASRWTSGPQETQYF. This chain links TRBV2 with TRBJ2-5, with 10 bases lining up with TRBD2. The V gene's germline CDR1 is SNHLY and CDR2 FYNNEI. Trimming removed 6 bases from V and 1 base from J; junction bases left unmatched: 5. CDR3 length: 15 residues.

This clonotype appeared many times. The rearrangement links TRBV7-9 to TRBJ2-6; the match to TRBD1 covers 7 bases. This CDR3 contains 15 residues. Germline CDR1 is SEHNR and CDR2 is FQNEAQ (reference sequence). After removal of 5 bases from V and 2 bases from J, the junction contained 3 bases not matched to a gene. CDR3 in amino acids: CASSLTGAGANVLTF. The CDR3 coding sequence is TGTGCCAGCAGCCTCACAGGGGCTGGGGCCAACGTCCTGACTTTC.

This clonotype has at least ten counts. CDR3 residues: CASNTGLQETQYF. CDR3 sequence (DNA): TGTGCCAGTAATACAGGTCTCCAAGAGACCCAGTACTTC. V gene TRBV19 combines with J gene TRBJ2-5; TRBD1 might be the D (5 bases). This CDR3 is built from 13 residues. V was pared by 7 bases and J by 1 base, with 10 bases between. Germline CDR1 and CDR2: LNHDA and SQIVND (reference sequence). Drawing the rest from reference TRBV19 and TRBJ2-5, the complete variable domain is DGGITQSPKYLFRKEGQNVTLSCEQNLNHDAMYWYRQDPGQGLRLIYYSQIVNDFQKGDIAEGYSVSREKKESFPLTVTSAQKNPTAFYLCASNTGLQETQYFGPGTRLLVL.

This clonotype was counted at least ten times. The CDR3 DNA follows: TGTGCCAGCAGCTTGACGGGAGCCTACGAGCAGTACTTC. Translation gives CASSLTGAYEQYF. The chain carries TRBV7-9 and TRBJ2-7; D is perhaps TRBD2 (6 bases). This CDR3 comprises 13 residues. V was clipped by 3 bases and J by 2 bases, with 8 bases between them. Germline CDR1 reads SEHNR; CDR2 reads FQNEAQ (reference sequence). Variable domain in full (rest from reference TRBV7-9 and TRBJ2-7): DTGVSQNPRHKITKRGQNVTFRCDPISEHNRLYWYRQTLGQGPEFLTYFQNEAQLEKSRLLSDRFSAERPKGSFSTLEIQRTEQGDSAMYLCASSLTGAYEQYFGPGTRLTVT.

This clonotype was seen at least ten times. J is TRBJ1-1 and V is TRBV29-1; D not resolved. The germline V gene encodes CDR1 SQVTM and CDR2 ANQGSEA. The CDR3 has 12 amino acids. With 4 bases removed from V and 0 bases from J, the gap between germline ends came to 6 bases. The DNA for the CDR3 is TGCAGCGTTGCCCACATGAACACTGAAGCTTTCTTT. It codes for CSVAHMNTEAFF. The variable domain in full, with the rest retrieved from reference TRBV29-1 and TRBJ1-1, is SAVISQKPSRDICQRGTSLTIQCQVDSQVTMMFWYRQQPGQSLTLIATANQGSEATYESGFVIDKFPISRPNLTFSTLTVSNMSPEDSSIYLCSVAHMNTEAFFGQGTRLTVV.

This clonotype was recorded a few times. The rearrangement links TRBV5-1 to TRBJ1-4, with TRBD1 identical over 8 bases. This CDR3 spans 14 amino acids. CDR1 and CDR2 from the germline V gene are SGHRS and YFSETQ. The V gene end was trimmed by 3 bases and the J gene end by 7 bases; junction bases not matched to a gene: 5. The DNA of the CDR3 is TGCGCCAGCAGCTCGCAGGGGGCGGCTGAAAAACTGTTTTTT. Translated: CASSSQGAAEKLFF.

This clonotype was seen more than once but under ten times. This chain connects TRBV19 to TRBJ2-7; TRBD2 matches 10 bases. V lost 9 bases to trimming and J lost 4 bases; unmatched junction nucleotides: 3. CDR3 length: 12 residues. Germline V gives CDR1 LNHDA, CDR2 SQIVND (reference sequence). This CDR3 reads CASNSGGYEQYF. CDR3 DNA sequence: TGTGCCAGCAATAGCGGGGGGTACGAGCAGTACTTC.